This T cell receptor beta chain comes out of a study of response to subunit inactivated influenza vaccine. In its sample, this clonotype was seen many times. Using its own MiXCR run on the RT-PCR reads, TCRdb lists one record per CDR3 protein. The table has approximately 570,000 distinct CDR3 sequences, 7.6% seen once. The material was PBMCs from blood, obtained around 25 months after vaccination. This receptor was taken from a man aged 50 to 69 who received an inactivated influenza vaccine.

CDR3 residues: CSASPTTSGGGYQYF. In nucleotides, the CDR3 is TGCAGTGCTAGTCCGACCACTAGCGGGGGGGGCTATCAGTACTTC. This sequence joins TRBV20-1 and TRBJ2-4, with TRBD2 identical over 13 bases. Germline loops: CDR1 DFQATT, CDR2 SNEGSKA (reference sequence). CDR3 size: 15 residues. The junction had 11 bases not matched to a gene; V was cut back by 3 bases and J by 12 bases.